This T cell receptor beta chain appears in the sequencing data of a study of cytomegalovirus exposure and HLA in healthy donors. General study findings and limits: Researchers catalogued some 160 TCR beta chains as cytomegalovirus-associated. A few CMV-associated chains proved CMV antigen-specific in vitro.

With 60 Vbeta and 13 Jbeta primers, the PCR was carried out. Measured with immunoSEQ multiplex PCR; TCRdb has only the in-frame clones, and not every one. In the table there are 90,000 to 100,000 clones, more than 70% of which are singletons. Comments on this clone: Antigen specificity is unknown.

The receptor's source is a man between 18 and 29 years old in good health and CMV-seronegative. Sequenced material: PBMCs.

The CDR3 protein is CAWGLAGGRSETQYF. The CDR3 nucleotides are TGTGCCTGGGGTCTAGCGGGGGGTCGTTCAGAGACCCAGTACTTC. The chain joins TRBV30 to TRBJ2-5; 11 nucleotides align to TRBD2. This CDR3 has 15 amino acids. Trimming removed 5 bases from V and 4 bases from J; junction bases left unmatched: 9. Germline CDR1 reads GTSNPN; CDR2 reads SVGIG (reference sequence).